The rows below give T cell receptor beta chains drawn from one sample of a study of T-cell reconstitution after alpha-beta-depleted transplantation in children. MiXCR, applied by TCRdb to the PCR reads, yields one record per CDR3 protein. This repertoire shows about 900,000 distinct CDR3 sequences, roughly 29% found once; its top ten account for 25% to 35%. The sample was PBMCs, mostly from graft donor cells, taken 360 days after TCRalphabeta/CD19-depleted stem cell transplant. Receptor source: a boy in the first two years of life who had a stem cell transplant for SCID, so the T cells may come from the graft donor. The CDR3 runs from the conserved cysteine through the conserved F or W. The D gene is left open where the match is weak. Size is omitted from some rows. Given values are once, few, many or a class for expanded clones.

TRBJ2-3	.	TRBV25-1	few	CASSEGVFRTDTQYF	TGTGCCAGCAGTGAAGGGGTCTTCCGCACAGATACGCAGTATTTT
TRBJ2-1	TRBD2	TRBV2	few	CASSERGAYNEQFF	TGTGCCAGCAGTGAGCGGGGGGCATACAATGAGCAGTTCTTC
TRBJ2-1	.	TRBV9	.	CASRPGVVNEQFF	TGTGCCAGCCGACCGGGGGTCGTAAATGAGCAGTTCTTC
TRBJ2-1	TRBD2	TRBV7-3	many	CASSAALAGGQNEQFF	TGTGCCAGCAGCGCCGCGCTAGCGGGGGGGCAGAATGAGCAGTTCTTC
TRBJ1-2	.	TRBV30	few	CAWSSQGYGYTF	TGTGCCTGGAGTTCTCAAGGGTATGGCTACACCTTC
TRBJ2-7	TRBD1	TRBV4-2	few	CASSRDRGWSYEQYF	TGTGCCAGCAGCCGAGACAGGGGTTGGAGCTACGAGCAGTACTTC
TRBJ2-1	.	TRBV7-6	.	CASSLRATSSYNEQFF	TGTGCCAGCAGCTTACGTGCGACTAGCTCCTACAATGAGCAGTTCTTC
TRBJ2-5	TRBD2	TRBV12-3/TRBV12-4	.	CASSLYAWGSGVQETQYF	TGTGCCAGCAGTTTATACGCTTGGGGTAGCGGGGTCCAAGAGACCCAGTACTTC
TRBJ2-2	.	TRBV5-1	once	CARKTGANTGELFF	TGCGCCAGGAAGACGGGGGCGAACACCGGGGAGCTGTTTTTT
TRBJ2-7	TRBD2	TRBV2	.	CASKKTSAYEQYF	TGTGCCAGCAAGAAGACTAGCGCCTACGAGCAGTACTTC
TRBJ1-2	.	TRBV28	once	CASSFRDAKYF	TGTGCCAGCAGCTTCCGGGACGCTAAATACTTC
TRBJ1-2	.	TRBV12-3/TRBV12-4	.	CASSSSPGTGYGYTF	TGTGCCAGCAGCTCATCCCCCGGGACGGGCTATGGCTACACCTTC
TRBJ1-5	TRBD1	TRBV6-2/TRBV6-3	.	CASSDRSGSNQPQHF	TGTGCCAGCTCGGACAGGTCCGGGAGCAATCAGCCCCAGCATTTT
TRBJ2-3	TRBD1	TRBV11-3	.	CASSPSKGGLSTDTQYF	TGTGCCAGCAGCCCGAGCAAAGGGGGCCTTAGCACAGATACGCAGTATTTT
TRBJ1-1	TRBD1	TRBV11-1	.	CASSLALQGAGAFF	TGTGCCAGCAGCTTAGCGTTACAGGGGGCAGGAGCTTTCTTT
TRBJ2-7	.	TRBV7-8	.	CASSLVWGTYEQYF	TGTGCCAGCAGCTTAGTATGGGGGACATACGAGCAGTACTTC
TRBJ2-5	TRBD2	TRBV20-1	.	CSASVPAGIQETQYF	TGCAGTGCTAGTGTTCCAGCGGGGATACAAGAGACCCAGTACTTC
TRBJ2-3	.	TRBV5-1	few	CASSLGLARDTQYF	TGCGCCAGCAGCTTGGGGCTGGCGCGAGATACGCAGTATTTT
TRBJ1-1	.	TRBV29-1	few	CSAKRGSGVNTEAFF	TGCAGCGCCAAAAGGGGTAGTGGGGTAAACACTGAAGCTTTCTTT
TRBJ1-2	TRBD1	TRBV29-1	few	CSVEDRDRRGYTF	TGCAGCGTTGAAGATCGGGACAGGCGTGGCTACACCTTC
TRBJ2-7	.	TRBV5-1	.	CASSLESGNYEQYF	TGCGCCAGCAGCTTGGAGTCAGGGAATTACGAGCAGTACTTC
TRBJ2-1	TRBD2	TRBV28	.	CASSGGLAGYHYNEQFF	TGTGCCAGCAGTGGGGGACTAGCGGGGTATCACTACAATGAGCAGTTCTTC
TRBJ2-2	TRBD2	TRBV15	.	CATSSHRGSGGGGELFF	TGTGCCACCAGCTCCCATCGGGGGAGCGGGGGGGGCGGGGAGCTGTTTTTT
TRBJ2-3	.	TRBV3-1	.	CASSLTGLPEGTQYF	TGTGCCAGCAGCCTTACGGGTCTCCCAGAGGGTACGCAGTATTTT